Included here is one TCR beta chain sequence, with context. Clones were read by immunoSEQ multiplex PCR, and TCRdb kept only the in-frame ones, dropping some. The table shows 90,000 to 130,000 clones, with 70% to 90% occurring only once. V was cut by 3 bases and J by 0 bases, with 6 bases left in between. CDR3 length: 14 amino acids. The germline CDR1 and CDR2 sequences are KGHSH and LQKENI. These data come from a study of blood T cell repertoires in COVID-19. The sequence came from a human donor in a cohort sampled during active COVID-19. The J gene is TRBJ1-5, the V gene TRBV18; the D is unclear. Source material: peripheral blood. The CDR3: CASSPGYSNQPQHF. CDR3 coding DNA: TGTGCCAGCTCACCCGGGTATAGCAATCAGCCCCAGCATTTT.